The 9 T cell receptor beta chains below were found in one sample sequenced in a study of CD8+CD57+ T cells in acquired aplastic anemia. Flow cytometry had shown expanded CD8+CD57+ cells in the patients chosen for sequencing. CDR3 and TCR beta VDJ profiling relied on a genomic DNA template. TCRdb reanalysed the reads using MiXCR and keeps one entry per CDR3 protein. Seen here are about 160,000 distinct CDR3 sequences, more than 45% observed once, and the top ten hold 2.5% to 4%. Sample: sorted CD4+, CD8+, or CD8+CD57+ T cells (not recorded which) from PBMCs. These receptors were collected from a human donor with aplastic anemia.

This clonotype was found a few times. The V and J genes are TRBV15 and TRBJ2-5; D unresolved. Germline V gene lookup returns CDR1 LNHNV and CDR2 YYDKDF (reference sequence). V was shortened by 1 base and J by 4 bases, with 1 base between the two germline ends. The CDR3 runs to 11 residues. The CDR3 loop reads CATSRVETQYF. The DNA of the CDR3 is TGTGCCACCAGCAGAGTAGAGACCCAGTACTTC.

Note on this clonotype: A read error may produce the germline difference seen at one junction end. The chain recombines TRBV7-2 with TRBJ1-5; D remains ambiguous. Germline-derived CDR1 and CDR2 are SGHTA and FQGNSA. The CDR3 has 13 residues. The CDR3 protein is CASSLYGNQPQHF. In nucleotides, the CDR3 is TGTGCCAGTAGCTTATACGGCAATCAGCCCCAGCATTTT.

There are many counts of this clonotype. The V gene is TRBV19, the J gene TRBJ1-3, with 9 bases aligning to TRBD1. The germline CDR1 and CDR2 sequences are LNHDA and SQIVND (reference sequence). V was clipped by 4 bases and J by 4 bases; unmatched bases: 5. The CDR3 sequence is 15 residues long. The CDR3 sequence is CASSTLTGGGNTIYF. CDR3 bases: TGTGCCAGTAGTACTTTGACAGGGGGAGGAAACACCATATATTTT. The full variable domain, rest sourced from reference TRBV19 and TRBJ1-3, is DGGITQSPKYLFRKEGQNVTLSCEQNLNHDAMYWYRQDPGQGLRLIYYSQIVNDFQKGDIAEGYSVSREKKESFPLTVTSAQKNPTAFYLCASSTLTGGGNTIYFGEGSWLTVV.

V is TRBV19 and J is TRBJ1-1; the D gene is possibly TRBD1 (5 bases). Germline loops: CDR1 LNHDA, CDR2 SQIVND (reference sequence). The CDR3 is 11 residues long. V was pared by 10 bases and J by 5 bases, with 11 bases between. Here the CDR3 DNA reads TGTGCCACTCATGGGGCTACTGAAGCTTTCTTT. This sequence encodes CATHGATEAFF.

The CDR3 nucleotides read TGTGCCAGCAGGACGGGACAGACCTACTCTGGGGCCAACGTCCTGACTTTC. Translating gives CASRTGQTYSGANVLTF. The chain is built from TRBV2 and TRBJ2-6; 7 bases match TRBD1. V lost 6 bases to trimming and J lost 0 bases; unmatched junction nucleotides: 8. The CDR3 is made up of 17 amino acids. CDR1 is SNHLY and CDR2 is FYNNEI in the germline V gene.

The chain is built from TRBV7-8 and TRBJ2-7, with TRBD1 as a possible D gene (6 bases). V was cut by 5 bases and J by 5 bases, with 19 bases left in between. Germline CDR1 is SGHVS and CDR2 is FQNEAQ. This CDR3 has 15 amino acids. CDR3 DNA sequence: TGTGCCAGCAGCGGGGGAGCACAGGGTATCCACGAGCAGTACTTC. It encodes CASSGGAQGIHEQYF.

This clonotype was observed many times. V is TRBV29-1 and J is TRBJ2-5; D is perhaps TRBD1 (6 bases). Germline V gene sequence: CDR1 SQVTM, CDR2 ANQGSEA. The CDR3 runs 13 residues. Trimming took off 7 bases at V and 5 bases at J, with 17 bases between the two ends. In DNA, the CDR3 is TGCAGCGCGCCACTCCAGGGGCTCGAGACCCAGTACTTC. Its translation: CSAPLQGLETQYF.

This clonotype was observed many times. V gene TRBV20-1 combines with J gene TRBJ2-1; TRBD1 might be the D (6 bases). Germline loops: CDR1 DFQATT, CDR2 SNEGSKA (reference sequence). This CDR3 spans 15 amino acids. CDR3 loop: CSFGGGSPSYNEQFF. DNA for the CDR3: TGCTCCTTTGGGGGCGGGTCCCCGTCCTACAATGAGCAGTTCTTC.

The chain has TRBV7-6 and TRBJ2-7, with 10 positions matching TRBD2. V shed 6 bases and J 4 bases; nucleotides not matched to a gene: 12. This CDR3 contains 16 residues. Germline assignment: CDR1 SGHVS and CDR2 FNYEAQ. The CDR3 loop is CASSLHSGLALYEQYF. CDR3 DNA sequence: TGTGCCAGCAGTCTCCACTCGGGACTAGCGTTGTACGAGCAGTACTTC.